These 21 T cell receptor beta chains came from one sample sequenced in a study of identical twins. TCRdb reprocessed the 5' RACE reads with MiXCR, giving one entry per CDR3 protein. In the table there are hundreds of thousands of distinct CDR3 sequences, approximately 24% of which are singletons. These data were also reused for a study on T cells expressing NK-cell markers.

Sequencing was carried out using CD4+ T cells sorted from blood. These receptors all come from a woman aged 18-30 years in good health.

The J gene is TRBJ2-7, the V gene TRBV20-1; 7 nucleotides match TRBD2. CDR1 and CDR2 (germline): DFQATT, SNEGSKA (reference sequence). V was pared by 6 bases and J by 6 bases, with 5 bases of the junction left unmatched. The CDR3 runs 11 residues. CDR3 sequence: CSAGGGLEQYF. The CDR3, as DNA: TGCAGTGCGGGGGGAGGGCTCGAGCAGTACTTC.

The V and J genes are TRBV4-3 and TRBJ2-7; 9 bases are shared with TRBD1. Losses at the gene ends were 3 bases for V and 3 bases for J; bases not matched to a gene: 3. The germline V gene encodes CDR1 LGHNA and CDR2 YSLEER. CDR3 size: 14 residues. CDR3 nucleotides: TGCGCCAGCAGCCAGAGGACAGGGGACTACGAGCAGTACTTC. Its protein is CASSQRTGDYEQYF.

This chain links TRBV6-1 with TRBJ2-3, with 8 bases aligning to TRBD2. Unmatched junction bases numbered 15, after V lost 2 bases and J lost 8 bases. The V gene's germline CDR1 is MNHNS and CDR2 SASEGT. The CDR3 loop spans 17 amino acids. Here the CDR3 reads CASSESSSSGSAGTQYF. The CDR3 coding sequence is TGTGCCAGCAGTGAATCTTCGTCGAGCGGGAGTGCCGGTACGCAGTATTTT.

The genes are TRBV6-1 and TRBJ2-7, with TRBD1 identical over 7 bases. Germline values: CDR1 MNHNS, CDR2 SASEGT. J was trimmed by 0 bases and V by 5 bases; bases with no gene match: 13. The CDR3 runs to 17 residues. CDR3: CASSTGPLQGPSYEQYF. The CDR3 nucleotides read TGTGCCAGCAGTACGGGGCCCTTACAGGGGCCCTCCTACGAGCAGTACTTC.

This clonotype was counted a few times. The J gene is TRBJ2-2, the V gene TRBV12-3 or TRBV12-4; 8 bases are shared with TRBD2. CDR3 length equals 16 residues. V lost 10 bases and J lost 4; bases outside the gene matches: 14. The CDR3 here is CAITGGGSLVTGELFF. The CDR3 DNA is TGTGCCATCACCGGGGGGGGTAGCTTAGTCACCGGGGAGCTGTTTTTT.

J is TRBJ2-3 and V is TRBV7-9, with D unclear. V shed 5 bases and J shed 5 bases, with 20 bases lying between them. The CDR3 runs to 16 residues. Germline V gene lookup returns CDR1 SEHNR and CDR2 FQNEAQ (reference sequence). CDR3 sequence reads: CASSLFLDRTQDTQYF. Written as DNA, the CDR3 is TGTGCCAGCAGCCTCTTCCTCGATAGAACACAAGATACGCAGTATTTT.

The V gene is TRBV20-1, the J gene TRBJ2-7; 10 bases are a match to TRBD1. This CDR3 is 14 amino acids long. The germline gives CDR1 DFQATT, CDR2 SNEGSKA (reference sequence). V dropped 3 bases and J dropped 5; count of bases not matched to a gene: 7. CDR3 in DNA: TGCAGTGCTAGGGAATGGACAGGGGGGGACGAGCAGTACTTC. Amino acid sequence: CSAREWTGGDEQYF.

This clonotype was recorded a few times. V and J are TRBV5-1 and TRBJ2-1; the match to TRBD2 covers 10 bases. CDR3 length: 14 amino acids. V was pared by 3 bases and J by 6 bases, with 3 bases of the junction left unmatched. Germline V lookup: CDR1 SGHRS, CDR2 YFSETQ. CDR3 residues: CASSSGLARNEQFF. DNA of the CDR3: TGCGCCAGCAGCTCGGGACTAGCGCGCAATGAGCAGTTCTTC.

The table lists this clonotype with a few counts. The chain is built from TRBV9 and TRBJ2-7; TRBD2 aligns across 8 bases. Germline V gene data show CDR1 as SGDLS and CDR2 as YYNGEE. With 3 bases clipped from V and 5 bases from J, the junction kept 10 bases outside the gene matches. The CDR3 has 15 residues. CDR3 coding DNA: TGTGCCAGCAGCGCGGGGGGGAGTGGAAGCGACGAGCAGTACTTC. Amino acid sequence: CASSAGGSGSDEQYF.

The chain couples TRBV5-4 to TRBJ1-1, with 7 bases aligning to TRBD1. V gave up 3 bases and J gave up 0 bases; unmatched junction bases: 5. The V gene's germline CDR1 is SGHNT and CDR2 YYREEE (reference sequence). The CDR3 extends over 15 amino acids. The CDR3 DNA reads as TGTGCCAGCAGCTCGACAGGGTTGATGAACACTGAAGCTTTCTTT. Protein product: CASSSTGLMNTEAFF.

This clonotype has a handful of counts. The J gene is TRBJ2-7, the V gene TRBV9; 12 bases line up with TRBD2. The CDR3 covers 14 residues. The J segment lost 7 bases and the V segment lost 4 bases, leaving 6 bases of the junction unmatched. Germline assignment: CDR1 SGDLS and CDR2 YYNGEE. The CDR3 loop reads CASSPGLAGIEQYF. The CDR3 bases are TGTGCCAGCAGCCCAGGACTAGCGGGAATTGAGCAGTACTTC.

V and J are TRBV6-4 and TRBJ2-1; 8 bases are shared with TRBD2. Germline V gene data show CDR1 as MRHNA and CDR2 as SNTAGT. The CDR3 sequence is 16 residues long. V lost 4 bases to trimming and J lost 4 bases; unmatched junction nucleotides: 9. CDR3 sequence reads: CASSVSLAEGYNEQFF. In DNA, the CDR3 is TGTGCCAGCAGTGTATCACTAGCGGAGGGTTACAATGAGCAGTTCTTC.

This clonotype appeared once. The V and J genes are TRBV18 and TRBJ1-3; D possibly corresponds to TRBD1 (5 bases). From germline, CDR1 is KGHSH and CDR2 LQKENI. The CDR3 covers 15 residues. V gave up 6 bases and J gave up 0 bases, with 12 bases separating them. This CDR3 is CASSPTVYSGNTIYF. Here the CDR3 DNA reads TGTGCCAGCTCCCCGACAGTCTACTCTGGAAACACCATATATTTT.

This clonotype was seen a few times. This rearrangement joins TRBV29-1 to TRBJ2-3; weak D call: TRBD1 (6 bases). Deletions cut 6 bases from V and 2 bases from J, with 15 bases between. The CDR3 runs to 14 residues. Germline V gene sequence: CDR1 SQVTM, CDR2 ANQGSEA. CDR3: CSVLGTSHTDTQYF. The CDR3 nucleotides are TGCAGCGTGTTGGGGACAAGTCACACAGATACGCAGTATTTT.

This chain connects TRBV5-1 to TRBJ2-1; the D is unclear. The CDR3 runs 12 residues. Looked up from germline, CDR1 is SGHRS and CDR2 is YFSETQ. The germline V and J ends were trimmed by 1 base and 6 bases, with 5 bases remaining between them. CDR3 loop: CASSLQSNEQFF. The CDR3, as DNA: TGCGCCAGCAGCTTGCAAAGCAATGAGCAGTTCTTC. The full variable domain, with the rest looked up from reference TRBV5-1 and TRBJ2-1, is KAGVTQTPRYLIKTRGQQVTLSCSPISGHRSVSWYQQTPGQGLQFLFEYFSETQRNKGNFPGRFSGRQFSNSRSEMNVSTLELGDSALYLCASSLQSNEQFFGPGTRLTVL.

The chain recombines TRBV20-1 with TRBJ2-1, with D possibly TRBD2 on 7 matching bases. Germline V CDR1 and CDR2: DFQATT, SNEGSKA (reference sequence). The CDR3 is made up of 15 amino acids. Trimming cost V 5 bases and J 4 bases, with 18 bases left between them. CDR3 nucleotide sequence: TGCAGTGCTGGACCCGCGGGGGCGGTTTACAATGAGCAGTTCTTC. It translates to CSAGPAGAVYNEQFF.

CDR3 residues: CASSQSDTAFF. CDR3 sequence (DNA): TGTGCCAGCAGCCAATCCGACACAGCTTTCTTT. This rearrangement joins TRBV7-9 to TRBJ1-1, with D unclear. This CDR3 comprises 11 residues. The V and J ends lost 5 bases and 10 bases respectively, with 11 bases between them. CDR1 SEHNR and CDR2 FQNEAQ come from the germline V gene (reference sequence).

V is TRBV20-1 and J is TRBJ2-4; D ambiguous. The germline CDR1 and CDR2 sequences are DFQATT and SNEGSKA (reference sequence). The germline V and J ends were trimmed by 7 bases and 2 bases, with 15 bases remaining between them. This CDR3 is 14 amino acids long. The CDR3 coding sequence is TGCAGTGTAATGCCGCCGGCCACCAAAAACATTCAGTACTTC. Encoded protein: CSVMPPATKNIQYF.

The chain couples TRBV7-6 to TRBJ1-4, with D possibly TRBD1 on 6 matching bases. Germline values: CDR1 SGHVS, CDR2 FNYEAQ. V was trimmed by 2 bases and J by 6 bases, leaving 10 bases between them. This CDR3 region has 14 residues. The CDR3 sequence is CASSLRAGDEKLFF. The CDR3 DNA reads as TGTGCCAGCAGCTTAAGGGCAGGGGATGAAAAACTGTTTTTT. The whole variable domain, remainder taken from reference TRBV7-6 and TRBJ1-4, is GAGVSQSPRYKVTKRGQDVALRCDPISGHVSLYWYRQALGQGPEFLTYFNYEAQQDKSGLPNDRFSAERPEGSISTLTIQRTEQRDSAMYRCASSLRAGDEKLFFGSGTQLSVL.

The CDR3: CASHGTAATGELFF. The CDR3 bases are TGTGCCTCCCACGGGACCGCCGCCACCGGGGAGCTGTTTTTT. The V gene is TRBV30, the J gene TRBJ2-2; D may correspond to TRBD1 or TRBD2 (5 bases each). The CDR3 has 14 amino acids. The V end lost 7 bases, the J end lost 4 bases, and 16 bases lay between the germline ends. CDR1 and CDR2 from the germline V gene are GTSNPN and SVGIG (reference sequence).

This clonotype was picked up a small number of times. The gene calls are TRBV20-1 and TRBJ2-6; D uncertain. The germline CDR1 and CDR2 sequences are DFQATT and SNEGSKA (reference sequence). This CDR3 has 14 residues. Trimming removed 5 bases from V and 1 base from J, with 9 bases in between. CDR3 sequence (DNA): TGCAGTGCTGTGGGTGGGTCTGGGGCCAACGTCCTGACTTTC. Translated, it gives CSAVGGSGANVLTF.